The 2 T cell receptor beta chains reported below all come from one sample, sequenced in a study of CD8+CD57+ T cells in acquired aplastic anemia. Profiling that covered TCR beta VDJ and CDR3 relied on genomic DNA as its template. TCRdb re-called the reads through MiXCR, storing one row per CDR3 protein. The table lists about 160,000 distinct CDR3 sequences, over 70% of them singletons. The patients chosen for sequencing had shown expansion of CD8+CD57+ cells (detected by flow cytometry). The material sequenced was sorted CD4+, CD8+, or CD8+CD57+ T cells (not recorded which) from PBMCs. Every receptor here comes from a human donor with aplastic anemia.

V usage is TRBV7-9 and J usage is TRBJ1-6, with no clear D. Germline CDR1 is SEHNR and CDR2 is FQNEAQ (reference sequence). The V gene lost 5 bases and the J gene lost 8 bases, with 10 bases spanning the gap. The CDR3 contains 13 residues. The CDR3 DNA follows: TGTGCCAGCAGCAACTCACACTATTCACCCCTCCACTTT. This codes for CASSNSHYSPLHF.

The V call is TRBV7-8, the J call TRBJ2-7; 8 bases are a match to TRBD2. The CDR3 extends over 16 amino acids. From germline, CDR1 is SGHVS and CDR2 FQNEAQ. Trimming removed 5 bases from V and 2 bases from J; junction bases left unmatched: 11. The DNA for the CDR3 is TGTGCCAGCAGCCCTCAGGGTAGCGGGGTCCCCTACGAGCAGTACTTC. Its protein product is CASSPQGSGVPYEQYF. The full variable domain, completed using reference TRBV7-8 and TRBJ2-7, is GAGVSQSPRYKVAKRGQDVALRCDPISGHVSLFWYQQALGQGPEFLTYFQNEAQLDKSGLPSDRFFAERPEGSVSTLKIQRTQQEDSAVYLCASSPQGSGVPYEQYFGPGTRLTVT.